The sequence of this T cell receptor beta chain was determined in a study of T cells in Graves' hyperthyroidism and ophthalmopathy. Study in general: Peripheral blood was collected at initial diagnosis, before any treatment.

Stable disease denoted Graves' hyperthyroidism without ophthalmopathy progression within 18 months. Pregnant or lactating patients were excluded, as were those with uncontrolled infection or other autoimmune disease. Regions amplified from RNA transcripts were the TCR beta CDR3 regions. During a first-round RT-PCR of the TCR CDR3, the HTBI primer set was used. TCRdb reanalysed the multiplex PCR reads using MiXCR and keeps one entry per CDR3 protein. The sample records hundreds of thousands of distinct CDR3 sequences, approximately 15% being singletons. Overall study findings and caveats: In simple terms, a model built on 13 V-J features told ophthalmopathy apart from stable hyperthyroidism.

For this clonotype: Its antigen is still unknown.

The CDR3 spans 15 residues. From germline, CDR1 is MGHDK and CDR2 SYGVNS. Trimming removed 2 bases from V and 1 base from J, with 11 bases in between. This chain uses TRBV25-1 with TRBJ2-5; tentative D call: TRBD2 (6 bases). The receptor was derived from a woman aged 18-29 years with Graves' hyperthyroidism. Sample: blood. Here the CDR3 DNA reads TGTGCCAGCAGTGAAACGGGGAGGCTCCAAGAGACCCAGTACTTC. Its translation is CASSETGRLQETQYF.